This T cell receptor (beta chain) was documented in a study of cytomegalovirus exposure and HLA in healthy donors. Study-wide results and caveats: Rates of TCR association differed by HLA locus in a later analysis, with DRB1 highest and HLA-C lowest. Some segments of the V type, notably TRBV6-2 and TRBV6-3, were excluded as indistinguishable. Many donors carried some public TCRs, although rarity characterized most TCR sequences.

As concerns this clone: The antigen remains unidentified. The same CDR3 is also encoded by other DNA sequences in this sample.

With 3 bases clipped from V and 1 base from J, the junction kept 3 bases outside the gene matches. CDR1 is SGHRS, CDR2 YFSETQ, per germline. The CDR3 has 15 amino acids. Use of 60 Vbeta and 13 Jbeta primers characterized the PCR. Some clones are missing from TCRdb's copy, which holds only in-frame ones; the method was immunoSEQ multiplex PCR. The sample holds some 140,000 clones, roughly 70% seen once. The source material was PBMCs. The gene calls are TRBV5-1 and TRBJ2-2; 7 nucleotides align to TRBD1. The receptor was derived from a human donor in good health. The CDR3 DNA reads as TGCGCCAGCAGCTCCGGGACAGTGAACACCGGGGAGCTGTTTTTT. Its protein is CASSSGTVNTGELFF.